Below, 28 T cell receptor beta chains from the same sample are listed, as sequenced in a study of T cells in Graves' hyperthyroidism and ophthalmopathy. Amplification yielded TCR beta CDR3 regions, with RNA transcripts as the source. With the HTBI primer set, the TCR CDR3 went through a first round of RT-PCR. Using its own MiXCR run on the multiplex PCR reads, TCRdb lists one record per CDR3 protein. The data contain fewer than 500,000 distinct CDR3 sequences, around an eighth of them singletons. The sequenced sample consisted of blood. The receptor set was obtained from a man younger than 45 with Graves' hyperthyroidism that later progressed to Graves' ophthalmopathy.

Worth noting for this clonotype: Germline and junction disagree at one end, which may indicate a read error. The chain is built from TRBV20-1 and TRBJ1-2; D unclear. The germline CDR1 and CDR2 sequences are DFQATT and SNEGSKA (reference sequence). The CDR3 totals 14 residues. This chain's CDR3 is CSARALQANHGYTF. CDR3 bases: TGCAGTGCTAGGGCGCTACAAGCTAACCATGGCTACACCTTC.

This clonotype was observed a handful of times. The rearrangement uses TRBV10-1 and TRBJ2-3; D might be TRBD1 or TRBD2, each matching 5 bases. Germline CDR1 WNHNN, CDR2 SYGVQD (reference sequence). There are 14 residues in the CDR3. V was trimmed by 8 bases and J by 4 bases, leaving 16 bases between them. The CDR3 is CASGPGPGPDTQYF. The CDR3 nucleotides read TGCGCCAGCGGCCCGGGACCCGGCCCAGATACGCAGTATTTT.

In its sample, this clonotype was seen many times. The CDR3 bases are TGTGCCAGCAGCTTAGTGGTAGCGGCGAACACCGGGGAGCTGTTTTTT. Translated, it gives CASSLVVAANTGELFF. The genes are TRBV7-8 and TRBJ2-2; the D gene is possibly TRBD2 (6 bases). Germline values: CDR1 SGHVS, CDR2 FQNEAQ. V lost 1 base and J lost 0, with 9 bases in between. The CDR3 contains 16 residues.

The chain joins TRBV4-1 to TRBJ2-7, with a possible D match to TRBD1 (5 bases). The CDR3 contains 18 residues. V shed 0 bases and J shed 3 bases, with 21 bases lying between them. Germline loops: CDR1 MGHRA, CDR2 YSYEKL. The CDR3: CASSQEDPRGLLFYEQYF. The CDR3 DNA is TGCGCCAGCAGCCAAGAAGATCCAAGGGGCCTCTTATTCTACGAGCAGTACTTC.

The sample holds many counts of this clonotype. The J gene is TRBJ2-3, the V gene TRBV11-2; D is ambiguous. The CDR3 loop spans 15 amino acids. The germline gives CDR1 SGHAT, CDR2 FQNNGV. V was pared by 5 bases and J by 0 bases, with 12 bases between. CDR3 sequence (DNA): TGTGCCAGCAGCAATACAGCGTCTAGCACAGATACGCAGTATTTT. This gives the protein CASSNTASSTDTQYF.

This clonotype has just a few counts. CDR3 loop: CASSLSNTIYF. For the CDR3, the DNA is TGCGCCAGCAGCCTATCTAACACCATATATTTT. V is TRBV4-1 and J is TRBJ1-3, with D unresolved. The CDR3 consists of 11 residues. Per germline, CDR1 MGHRA and CDR2 YSYEKL. The germline V and J ends were trimmed by 4 bases and 7 bases, with 5 bases remaining between them.

This rearrangement joins TRBV24-1 to TRBJ2-2, with 9 bases that match TRBD1. Trimming cost V 3 bases and J 5 bases; bases outside gene matches: 6. Germline-derived CDR1 and CDR2 are KGHDR and SFDVKD. CDR3 length: 16 residues. The CDR3 spells CATSDPGTGLTGELFF. CDR3 bases: TGTGCCACCAGTGATCCCGGGACAGGGTTAACCGGGGAGCTGTTTTTT.

This clonotype was observed many times. This rearrangement joins TRBV28 to TRBJ2-5, with D tentatively TRBD1 (6 bases). The CDR3 is made up of 13 amino acids. The ends were cut back, 5 bases at V and 5 bases at J, with 12 bases in the middle. Germline-derived CDR1 and CDR2 are MDHEN and SYDVKM. This CDR3 is CASSPGQLETQYF. The CDR3 DNA reads as TGTGCCAGCAGTCCTGGACAGTTGGAGACCCAGTACTTC. The entire variable domain, with the rest obtained from reference TRBV28 and TRBJ2-5, is as follows: DVKVTQSSRYLVKRTGEKVFLECVQDMDHENMFWYRQDPGLGLRLIYFSYDVKMKEKGDIPEGYSVSREKKERFSLILESASTNQTSMYLCASSPGQLETQYFGPGTRLLVL.

Ten or more counts support this clonotype. V gene TRBV2 combines with J gene TRBJ2-1; D call uncertain. Germline V gene data show CDR1 as SNHLY and CDR2 as FYNNEI. Trimming removed 4 bases from V and 7 bases from J, with 11 bases in between. The CDR3 extends over 13 amino acids. The chain's CDR3 is CASSGVGGNEQFF. In DNA, the CDR3 is TGTGCCAGCAGTGGAGTAGGCGGAAATGAGCAGTTCTTC.

This clonotype has a count of ten or more. The chain combines TRBV28 with TRBJ2-7; no clear D. This CDR3 has 12 amino acids. Trimming stripped 7 bases from V and 2 bases from J, with 9 bases between. The germline gives CDR1 MDHEN, CDR2 SYDVKM. For the CDR3, the DNA is TGTGCCAGCACAGGTGCTACCTACGAGCAGTACTTC. It specifies CASTGATYEQYF.

In its sample, this clonotype was seen a few times. V usage is TRBV7-9 and J usage is TRBJ1-2; 8 bases are a match to TRBD1. The length of the CDR3 is 17 residues. Germline V gene lookup returns CDR1 SEHNR and CDR2 FQNEAQ (reference sequence). V was clipped by 3 bases and J by 4 bases; unmatched bases: 13. The CDR3 reads CASSFSRRGRGPYGYTF. For the CDR3, the DNA is TGTGCCAGCAGCTTTTCTAGGCGGGGCAGGGGGCCCTATGGCTACACCTTC.

This clonotype was counted a few times. The chain carries TRBV29-1 and TRBJ2-3; D may be TRBD1 (6 bases). V dropped 2 bases and J dropped 5 bases, with 11 bases sitting between them. The CDR3 contains 13 residues. The V gene's germline CDR1 is SQVTM and CDR2 ANQGSEA. The DNA of the CDR3 is TGCAGCGTTGAATTGGGGGCTCAAGATACGCAGTATTTT. The encoded protein is CSVELGAQDTQYF.

This clonotype was seen only once. This sequence joins TRBV12-3 or TRBV12-4 and TRBJ1-4; D gene uncertain. The CDR3 contains 14 residues. V lost 3 bases, J lost 5 bases, and 10 bases lay in between. The CDR3 DNA follows: TGTGCCAGCAGTTTGTGGGCGTCCAATGAAAAACTGTTTTTT. It codes for CASSLWASNEKLFF.

This clonotype showed up just a few times. The J gene is TRBJ1-2, the V gene TRBV25-1; the D is unclear. Germline V gene lookup returns CDR1 MGHDK and CDR2 SYGVNS. The CDR3 sequence is 13 residues long. V was shortened by 3 bases and J by 4 bases, with 9 bases between the two germline ends. The chain's CDR3 is CASSDNLSYGYTF. In DNA, the CDR3 is TGTGCCAGCAGTGACAATCTATCCTATGGCTACACCTTC.

This clonotype came up a few times. This chain links TRBV7-9 with TRBJ2-7; no clear D gene. The CDR3 contains 15 residues. The germline V and J ends were trimmed by 2 bases and 0 bases, with 11 bases remaining between them. Germline V lookup: CDR1 SEHNR, CDR2 FQNEAQ (reference sequence). The CDR3 protein is CASSLTHSSSYEQYF. CDR3 nucleotides: TGTGCCAGCAGCTTAACTCATTCGAGCTCCTACGAGCAGTACTTC.

This clonotype has just a few counts. The chain joins TRBV28 to TRBJ1-2; tentatively, D is TRBD1 (5 bases). The germline V gene has CDR1 MDHEN and CDR2 SYDVKM. The CDR3 loop spans 13 amino acids. V was shortened by 3 bases and J by 4 bases, with 9 bases between the two germline ends. The CDR3 loop reads CASSFVGRYGYTF. For the CDR3, the DNA is TGTGCCAGCAGTTTTGTGGGGCGCTATGGCTACACCTTC.

In the case of this clonotype: This may arise from a read error, as a much more abundant clone is one base away. J is TRBJ1-6 and V is TRBV2, with 9 positions matching TRBD1. The germline V gene encodes CDR1 SNHLY and CDR2 FYNNEI. CDR3 length: 13 amino acids. Here the CDR3 reads CVSRRDRESPLHF. The DNA of the CDR3 is TGTGTCAGCAGGAGGGACAGGGAATCACCCCTCCACTTT.

This clonotype was seen repeatedly, ten times or more. The CDR3 spells CASSLTYDLAGGRGELFF. The CDR3, as DNA: TGTGCCAGCAGTTTAACATACGATTTAGCGGGGGGGCGCGGGGAGCTGTTTTTT. V usage is TRBV28 and J usage is TRBJ2-2; TRBD2 aligns across 11 bases. The CDR3 length is 18 residues. The ends lost 2 bases at V and 7 bases at J; junction bases unmatched: 12. The germline V gene has CDR1 MDHEN and CDR2 SYDVKM.

Ten or more counts support this clonotype. This chain uses TRBV12-3 or TRBV12-4 with TRBJ2-5; D is unclear. Between the trimmed V and J ends, which lost 4 bases and 1 base, there was a span of 13 bases. There are 15 residues in the CDR3. The chain's CDR3 is CASSCPRNFQETQYF. DNA for the CDR3: TGTGCCAGCAGTTGCCCGCGGAATTTCCAAGAGACCCAGTACTTC.

At least ten counts were recorded for this clonotype. V usage is TRBV27 and J usage is TRBJ1-1; the D is unclear. The CDR3 runs 13 residues. Trimming removed 7 bases from V and 0 bases from J, with 9 bases in between. CDR1 is MNHEY and CDR2 is SMNVEV in the germline V gene (reference sequence). CDR3 amino acids: CASKRFLNTEAFF. For the CDR3, the DNA is TGTGCCAGCAAGCGCTTTTTGAACACTGAAGCTTTCTTT.

This clonotype was seen more than once but under ten times. The V call is TRBV6-1, the J call TRBJ1-1; unclear D gene. The CDR3 length is 15 residues. With 4 bases removed from V and 0 bases from J, the gap between germline ends came to 12 bases. Germline V gives CDR1 MNHNS, CDR2 SASEGT. The CDR3, as DNA: TGTGCCAGCAGTGTCCGGAGGGCGATGAACACTGAAGCTTTCTTT. Its translation: CASSVRRAMNTEAFF.

This clonotype has ten or more counts. The chain recombines TRBV7-8 with TRBJ1-5; D is unresolved. Deletions cut 5 bases from V and 9 bases from J, with 14 bases between. Germline V gene lookup returns CDR1 SGHVS and CDR2 FQNEAQ. This CDR3 is 13 amino acids long. The CDR3 sequence: CASSPKVGRPQHF. CDR3 sequence (DNA): TGTGCCAGCAGCCCAAAGGTTGGGAGGCCCCAGCATTTT.

This clonotype was found many times. The chain links TRBV15 to TRBJ2-7; TRBD1 might be the D (5 bases). In germline, CDR1 is LNHNV, CDR2 YYDKDF (reference sequence). Trimming shortened V by 0 bases and J by 5 bases, and 11 bases separated the two germline ends. This CDR3 region has 14 residues. CDR3 DNA sequence: TGTGCCACCAGCAGAGATCGACAGTTGGACGAGCAGTACTTC. It specifies CATSRDRQLDEQYF.

This clonotype was recorded at least ten times. The V gene is TRBV10-2, the J gene TRBJ1-5; the D gene is possibly TRBD1 (5 bases). CDR3 length: 15 amino acids. Germline V CDR1 and CDR2: WSHSY, SAAADI. V shed 7 bases and J shed 6 bases, with 19 bases lying between them. The CDR3 is CASMSGTGGSQPQHF. The CDR3 nucleotides are TGCGCCAGCATGTCCGGGACGGGGGGTAGTCAGCCCCAGCATTTT.

This clonotype has a count of ten or more. This chain uses TRBV6-1 with TRBJ2-7, with D perhaps TRBD1 (7 bases). The CDR3 loop spans 13 amino acids. Germline V gene sequence: CDR1 MNHNS, CDR2 SASEGT. V was cut by 11 bases and J by 0 bases, with 14 bases left in between. The chain's CDR3 is CAGTRGASYEQYF. CDR3 sequence (DNA): TGTGCCGGAACCAGGGGGGCCTCCTACGAGCAGTACTTC.

The chain links TRBV5-1 to TRBJ1-2, with a tentative D call TRBD1 (5 bases). The V end lost 4 bases, the J end lost 5 bases, and 12 bases lay between the germline ends. The CDR3 has 13 amino acids. Germline V CDR1 and CDR2: SGHRS, YFSETQ. CDR3 sequence reads: CASSPGTRYGYTF. Written as DNA, the CDR3 is TGCGCCAGCAGCCCAGGGACCCGGTATGGCTACACCTTC. Using reference TRBV5-1 and TRBJ1-2 for the parts outside the CDR3, the full variable domain is KAGVTQTPRYLIKTRGQQVTLSCSPISGHRSVSWYQQTPGQGLQFLFEYFSETQRNKGNFPGRFSGRQFSNSRSEMNVSTLELGDSALYLCASSPGTRYGYTFGSGTRLTVV.

This clonotype came up many times. The chain uses TRBV24-1 and TRBJ2-1, with TRBD2 matching 11 bases. Germline assignment: CDR1 KGHDR and CDR2 SFDVKD. V was clipped by 5 bases and J by 3 bases; unmatched bases: 5. This CDR3 has 16 residues. This chain's CDR3 is CATSVSSGGVYNEQFF. The DNA for the CDR3 is TGTGCCACCAGTGTTAGTAGCGGGGGGGTCTACAATGAGCAGTTCTTC.

This clonotype was recorded at least ten times. The rearrangement uses TRBV20-1 and TRBJ2-7; D is uncertain. The V gene lost 1 base and the J gene lost 7 bases, with 8 bases spanning the gap. CDR3 length: 11 residues. Germline lookup yields CDR1 DFQATT and CDR2 SNEGSKA (reference sequence). The chain's CDR3 is CSARAPAEQYF. CDR3 DNA sequence: TGCAGTGCTAGAGCTCCGGCGGAGCAGTACTTC.